The clone carrying this T cell receptor (beta chain) was picked up many times. The authors made cDNA by 5'RACE with 10-nucleotide random UMIs. Every sequencing run produced over 170 million TCR-beta sequences, and the sequences from any one run covered 15-18 subjects. From the 5' RACE reads, TCRdb called clonotypes with MiXCR, one entry per CDR3 protein. Counted here are approximately 100,000 distinct CDR3 sequences, approximately 3.5% occurring once; the ten biggest clones make up less than 3.5%. The sample originates from a study of neurological immune-mediated disorders. Germline-derived CDR1 and CDR2 are MNHNY and SVGAGI (reference sequence). This CDR3 is 15 amino acids long. Trimming shortened V by 6 bases and J by 3 bases, and 17 bases separated the two germline ends.

The source of this sequence is a woman between 45 and 65 years old with multiple sclerosis. This chain uses TRBV6-6 with TRBJ1-1, with D possibly being TRBD1 (5 bases). The sequencing input was PBMCs. The CDR3 DNA is TGTGCCAGCAGGGAACGGGGGGGGAGGGACACTGAAGCTTTCTTT. This translates into CASRERGGRDTEAFF.